The 29 T cell receptor beta chains listed next were all sequenced from one sample in a study of T cell repertoires in cytomegalovirus infection. In TCRdb, the reads were re-called with MiXCR into one record per CDR3 protein. The sample has 900,000 to 950,000 distinct CDR3 sequences; roughly 30% are singletons. For these TCRs, the target antigens are not known. The specimen was cultured CD8+ T cells from PBMCs, collected from culture after CMV antigen stimulation. The receptors stem from a human donor in good health (CMV status not recorded). Some clones in this sample may be carry-over from other donors' samples.

The chain joins TRBV6-5 to TRBJ1-5; D ambiguous. The CDR3 contains 17 residues. V lost 0 bases and J lost 4, with 16 bases in between. CDR1 and CDR2 from the germline V gene are MNHEY and SVGAGI. CDR3 loop: CASSYSKWGTGNQPQHF. As DNA, the CDR3 is TGTGCCAGCAGTTACTCGAAATGGGGAACCGGGAATCAGCCCCAGCATTTT.

The V call is TRBV27, the J call TRBJ1-2; D perhaps matches TRBD1 (5 bases). This CDR3 is built from 13 residues. V lost 1 base and J 7 bases, leaving 10 bases between the germline ends. In germline, CDR1 is MNHEY, CDR2 SMNVEV (reference sequence). CDR3 nucleotide sequence: TGTGCCAGCAGTTTATTGGGGGGTCTTGGCTACACCTTC. Translation gives CASSLLGGLGYTF.

This clonotype came up a few times. The J gene is TRBJ1-5, the V gene TRBV6-2 or TRBV6-3; D call uncertain. CDR3 length equals 15 residues. Trimming removed 0 bases at V and 4 bases at J, with 10 bases between. Germline-derived CDR1 and CDR2 are MNHEY and SVGEGT. The CDR3 DNA reads as TGTGCCAGCAGTTACTCTCGAAGGTTAAATCAGCCCCAGCATTTT. It is translated as CASSYSRRLNQPQHF.

This clonotype was picked up a small number of times. Written as DNA, the CDR3 is TGTGCCAGCGACGGGACAGGGGATTCCTACGAGCAGTACGTC. It codes for CASDGTGDSYEQYV. The chain links TRBV6-7 to TRBJ2-7; 10 bases agree with TRBD1. TRBV6-7 is annotated as an ORF whose role is uncertain. Germline trimming cut 8 bases from V and 1 base from J; bases unmatched to any gene: 5. This CDR3 is 14 amino acids long.

This chain's CDR3 is CASSGGVYADTQYF. The CDR3 DNA reads TGTGCCAGCAGCGGGGGGGTATACGCAGATACGCAGTATTTT. The V call is TRBV2, the J call TRBJ2-3; 8 bases are a match to TRBD2. The CDR3 contains 14 residues. The J segment lost 4 bases and the V segment lost 6 bases, leaving 6 bases of the junction unmatched. Germline V gene data show CDR1 as SNHLY and CDR2 as FYNNEI.

This chain's CDR3 is CASSDRDRDPNIQYF. CDR3 sequence (DNA): TGTGCCAGCAGTGACCGGGACAGGGACCCCAACATTCAGTACTTC. V gene TRBV6-1 combines with J gene TRBJ2-4, with TRBD1 identical over 9 bases. CDR3 length equals 15 residues. Germline-derived CDR1 and CDR2 are MNHNS and SASEGT. V was pared by 3 bases and J by 7 bases, with 7 bases of the junction left unmatched.

V gene TRBV9 combines with J gene TRBJ2-7; D gene unclear. V lost 0 bases, J lost 1 base, and 8 bases lay in between. The CDR3 covers 14 residues. Looked up from germline, CDR1 is SGDLS and CDR2 is YYNGEE. For the CDR3, the DNA is TGTGCCAGCAGCGTAGGCAGGTGGTCCTACGAGCAGTACTTC. Translating gives CASSVGRWSYEQYF.

This clonotype was counted between two and nine times. CDR3 protein: CASSFTSASNEQFF. The CDR3 nucleotides read TGTGCCAGCAGCTTTACTAGCGCTAGCAATGAGCAGTTCTTC. The V gene is TRBV5-8, the J gene TRBJ2-1; TRBD2 matches 7 bases. The V gene's germline CDR1 is SGHTS and CDR2 YDEGEE. This CDR3 contains 14 residues. V shed 2 bases and J 6 bases; nucleotides not matched to a gene: 5.

The chain uses TRBV7-2 and TRBJ2-3, with TRBD2 as a possible D gene (6 bases). Trimming removed 1 base at V and 3 bases at J, with 23 bases between. CDR3 length: 19 amino acids. Germline values: CDR1 SGHTA, CDR2 FQGNSA. CDR3 loop: CASSLERGIRRGGTDTQYF. DNA of the CDR3: TGTGCCAGCAGCTTAGAACGGGGTATTAGGCGGGGCGGGACAGATACGCAGTATTTT.

V usage is TRBV4-3 and J usage is TRBJ2-2, with D possibly matching TRBD2 (5 bases). Per germline, CDR1 LGHNA and CDR2 YSLEER. The CDR3 totals 15 residues. V was cut by 3 bases and J by 6 bases, with 14 bases left in between. As DNA, the CDR3 is TGCGCCAGCAGCCAGCTCTCGAGGGTACCCGGGGAGCTGTTTTTT. Encoded protein: CASSQLSRVPGELFF.

The chain recombines TRBV5-4 with TRBJ2-7; TRBD1 matches 9 bases. The CDR3 is made up of 15 amino acids. V gave up 9 bases and J gave up 4 bases; unmatched junction bases: 14. The germline gives CDR1 SGHNT, CDR2 YYREEE (reference sequence). The CDR3 loop is CANSFSPDRGYEQYV. In nucleotides, the CDR3 is TGTGCCAACAGTTTCTCTCCGGACAGGGGATACGAGCAGTACGTC.

Only a few counts were recorded for this clonotype. The chain is built from TRBV15 and TRBJ2-3, with D maybe TRBD2 (5 bases). V lost 4 bases and J 5 bases, leaving 7 bases between the germline ends. The CDR3 is 12 residues long. Looked up from germline, CDR1 is LNHNV and CDR2 is YYDKDF (reference sequence). CDR3 DNA: TGTGCCACCAGCAACGGGGAAGATACGCAGTATTTT. The encoded protein is CATSNGEDTQYF.

This sequence joins TRBV27 and TRBJ1-6, with D possibly TRBD1 on 6 matching bases. The V end lost 3 bases, the J end lost 8 bases, and 11 bases lay between the germline ends. Germline CDR1 reads MNHEY; CDR2 reads SMNVEV (reference sequence). The CDR3 spans 14 residues. The CDR3 DNA follows: TGTGCCAGCAGTTTTGGGAACAGGGATTCACCCCTCCACTTT. Translated, it gives CASSFGNRDSPLHF.

The chain uses TRBV6-2 or TRBV6-3 and TRBJ2-2; a weak D match, TRBD1 (5 bases). The CDR3 contains 19 residues. Germline V lookup: CDR1 MNHEY, CDR2 SVGEGT. The V gene lost 4 bases and the J gene lost 2 bases, with 23 bases spanning the gap. The CDR3 nucleotides are TGTGCCAGCAGTTCCGACGACCCTATGACAGAAATTAACACCGGGGAGCTGTTTTTT. Encoded protein: CASSSDDPMTEINTGELFF.

V and J are TRBV19 and TRBJ1-1; D not resolved. The CDR3 runs to 16 residues. CDR1 LNHDA and CDR2 SQIVND come from the germline V gene (reference sequence). The V gene lost 7 bases and the J gene lost 2 bases, with 20 bases spanning the gap. The CDR3 protein is CASTHGQPSRNTEAFF. CDR3 bases: TGTGCCAGTACCCACGGTCAGCCTTCGAGAAACACTGAAGCTTTCTTT.

The rearrangement links TRBV4-3 to TRBJ1-2, with D unclear. Trimming stripped 0 bases from V and 3 bases from J, with 20 bases between. CDR3 length: 18 amino acids. The germline gives CDR1 LGHNA, CDR2 YSLEER. The CDR3 DNA is TGCGCCAGCAGCCAAGAAATACTGGGCTTGCGAGTTGACTATGGCTACACCTTC. Amino acid sequence: CASSQEILGLRVDYGYTF.

This rearrangement joins TRBV5-1 to TRBJ2-7; the D gene is possibly TRBD2 (5 bases). There are 11 residues in the CDR3. V was clipped by 5 bases and J by 5 bases, with 8 bases between them. The germline V gene has CDR1 SGHRS and CDR2 YFSETQ. The DNA for the CDR3 is TGCGCCAGCAGGGGTAGCGACGAGCAGTACTTC. Translation: CASRGSDEQYF.

This clonotype has just a few counts. This sequence joins TRBV7-9 and TRBJ1-2; D ambiguous. CDR1 and CDR2 from the germline V gene are SEHNR and FQNEAQ (reference sequence). Trimming cost V 5 bases and J 4 bases, with 11 bases left between them. This CDR3 has 13 amino acids. The CDR3 DNA reads TGTGCCAGCAGCCCCCGGACCGGCTATGGCTACACCTTC. This sequence encodes CASSPRTGYGYTF. Full variable domain (remainder filled in from reference TRBV7-9 and TRBJ1-2): DTGVSQNPRHKITKRGQNVTFRCDPISEHNRLYWYRQTLGQGPEFLTYFQNEAQLEKSRLLSDRFSAERPKGSFSTLEIQRTEQGDSAMYLCASSPRTGYGYTFGSGTRLTVV.

This clonotype was observed a few times. This chain joins TRBV6-6 and TRBJ1-2, with D uncertain. Germline V gives CDR1 MNHNY, CDR2 SVGAGI (reference sequence). V was shortened by 6 bases and J by 8 bases, with 13 bases between the two germline ends. The CDR3 contains 12 residues. The CDR3: CASRTTVGGYTF. The CDR3 DNA sequence: TGTGCCAGCAGGACGACGGTGGGGGGCTACACCTTC.

This clonotype was seen only a few times. This rearrangement joins TRBV10-2 to TRBJ1-5; no reliable D call. The germline gives CDR1 WSHSY, CDR2 SAAADI. V was pared by 0 bases and J by 7 bases, with 10 bases between. The CDR3 is 14 amino acids. This CDR3 is CASSESRVRQPQHF. The CDR3 DNA sequence: TGCGCCAGCAGTGAGTCGAGGGTTCGGCAGCCCCAGCATTTT.

This chain uses TRBV7-9 with TRBJ1-2; D not certain. The CDR3 runs to 12 residues. Trimming shortened V by 1 base and J by 6 bases, and 6 bases separated the two germline ends. Germline CDR1 SEHNR, CDR2 FQNEAQ (reference sequence). Here the CDR3 reads CASSLGEDGYTF. The CDR3 DNA sequence: TGTGCCAGCAGCTTAGGGGAGGATGGCTACACCTTC.

This clonotype was seen many times. The rearrangement links TRBV5-5 to TRBJ2-7, with D possibly being TRBD1 or TRBD2 (6 bases each). V dropped 0 bases and J dropped 2 bases, with 12 bases sitting between them. Looked up from germline, CDR1 is SGHKS and CDR2 is YYEKEE (reference sequence). The CDR3 totals 15 residues. The CDR3 sequence: CASSLVGGEPYEQYV. CDR3 DNA sequence: TGTGCCAGCAGCTTGGTGGGGGGCGAGCCCTACGAGCAGTACGTC.

This clonotype appeared a few times. The chain links TRBV27 to TRBJ2-5; 9 bases match TRBD2. CDR3 length: 16 residues. Trimming at V came to 0 bases and at J to 2 bases, leaving 4 bases not matched to a gene. Germline assignment: CDR1 MNHEY and CDR2 SMNVEV (reference sequence). The CDR3 spells CASSLSAGGRQETQYF. For the CDR3, the DNA is TGTGCCAGCAGTTTATCTGCGGGGGGGAGGCAAGAGACCCAGTACTTC.

This rearrangement joins TRBV27 to TRBJ1-1; the D is unclear. Germline CDR1 is MNHEY and CDR2 is SMNVEV (reference sequence). V lost 2 bases to trimming and J lost 1 base, with 11 bases between them. The CDR3 totals 15 residues. The CDR3 loop reads CASSLDVVSNTEAFF. The CDR3 nucleotides are TGTGCCAGCAGTTTAGATGTGGTTTCGAACACTGAAGCTTTCTTT.

This clonotype showed up just a few times. The J gene is TRBJ2-5, the V gene TRBV7-9; 8 bases match TRBD1. With V trimmed by 4 bases and J by 5 bases, 15 bases remained unmatched. The CDR3 spans 17 residues. The germline V gene encodes CDR1 SEHNR and CDR2 FQNEAQ (reference sequence). The CDR3 DNA reads TGTGCCAGCAGCTCCTACCGGGCAACAGGGGGGAGGGAGACCCAGTACTTC. It codes for CASSSYRATGGRETQYF.

This CDR3 is CASRGGQTEAFF. CDR3 sequence (DNA): TGTGCCAGCAGGGGGGGGCAGACTGAAGCTTTCTTT. The V gene is TRBV6-1, the J gene TRBJ1-1; a weak D match, TRBD1 (6 bases). V was shortened by 6 bases and J by 5 bases, with 10 bases between the two germline ends. The CDR3 runs to 12 residues. The germline CDR1 and CDR2 sequences are MNHNS and SASEGT.

The table lists this clonotype with many counts. The DNA of the CDR3 is TGTGCCAGCAGCTTAAACGGGCATAGCAATCAGCCCCAGCATTTT. As protein: CASSLNGHSNQPQHF. This chain connects TRBV7-9 to TRBJ1-5; no clear D gene. The germline V gene encodes CDR1 SEHNR and CDR2 FQNEAQ (reference sequence). The V end lost 2 bases, the J end lost 0 bases, and 8 bases lay between the germline ends. This CDR3 has 15 amino acids.

With respect to this clonotype: The junction and the germline gene differ at one end; a read error may be behind it. The chain couples TRBV7-9 to TRBJ2-1, with D possibly TRBD1 on 6 matching bases. The CDR3 length is 16 residues. Germline CDR1 and CDR2: SEHNR and FQNEAQ (reference sequence). The DNA for the CDR3 is TGTGCCAACAGCATACACAGGGACAACCCTTACAATGAGCAGTTCTTC. This translates into CANSIHRDNPYNEQFF. Full variable domain (missing parts from reference TRBV7-9 and TRBJ2-1): DTGVSQNPRHKITKRGQNVTFRCDPISEHNRLYWYRQTLGQGPEFLTYFQNEAQLEKSRLLSDRFSAERPKGSFSTLEIQRTEQGDSAMYLCANSIHRDNPYNEQFFGPGTRLTVL.

J is TRBJ2-3 and V is TRBV7-9; 10 positions match TRBD2. The CDR3 contains 16 residues. In germline, CDR1 is SEHNR, CDR2 FQNEAQ (reference sequence). V was pared by 1 base and J by 9 bases, with 10 bases of the junction left unmatched. The CDR3: CASSLGTSGPVGTQYF. The DNA of the CDR3 is TGTGCCAGCAGCTTAGGGACTAGCGGTCCGGTGGGCACGCAGTATTTT.